This TCR beta chain was sequenced in a study of blood T cell repertoires in COVID-19. Study details: Whether acute or convalescent, the COVID-19 samples came from the United States, Italy and Spain. PBMCs, B-cell-depleted T cells, or T cells provided the cDNA or gDNA that made up the material.

The CDR3 contains 15 residues. The V and J ends lost 6 bases and 1 base, in that order; junction bases with no gene match: 7. Germline V gene sequence: CDR1 SQVTM, CDR2 ANQGSEA. This table comes from immunoSEQ multiplex PCR, and its TCRdb copy is limited to in-frame clones, with some not included. The data show around 100,000 clones, with around 90% seen just once and more than 5.5% held by the top ten. The sequenced material came from peripheral blood. This clonotype originated in a woman in her sixties or seventies with acute or convalescent COVID-19. The rearrangement links TRBV29-1 to TRBJ2-2; 8 nucleotides match TRBD1. The CDR3 DNA reads as TGCAGCGTCAGGACCGGGACAGGGAACACCGGGGAGCTGTTTTTT. Amino acids: CSVRTGTGNTGELFF.